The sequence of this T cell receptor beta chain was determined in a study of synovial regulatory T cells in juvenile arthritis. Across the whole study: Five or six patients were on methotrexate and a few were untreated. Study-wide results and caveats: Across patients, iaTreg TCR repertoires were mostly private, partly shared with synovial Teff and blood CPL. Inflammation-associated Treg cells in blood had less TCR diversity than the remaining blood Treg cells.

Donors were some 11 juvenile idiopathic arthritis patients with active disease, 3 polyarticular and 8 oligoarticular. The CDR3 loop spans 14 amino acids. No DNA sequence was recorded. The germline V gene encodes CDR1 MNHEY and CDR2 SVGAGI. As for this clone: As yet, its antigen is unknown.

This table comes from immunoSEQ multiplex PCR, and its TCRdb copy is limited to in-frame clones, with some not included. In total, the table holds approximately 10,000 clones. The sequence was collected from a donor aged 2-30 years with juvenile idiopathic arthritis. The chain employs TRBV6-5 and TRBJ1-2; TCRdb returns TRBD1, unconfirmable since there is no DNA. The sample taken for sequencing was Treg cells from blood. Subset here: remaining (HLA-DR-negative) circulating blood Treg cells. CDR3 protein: CASSYLGQGGGYTF.